The sample holds one count of the clone carrying this TCR beta chain. The antigen is not known. Germline lookup yields CDR1 MNHNY and CDR2 SVGAGI (reference sequence). The CDR3 contains 16 residues. V was clipped by 0 bases and J by 2 bases, with 11 bases between them. MiXCR was run by TCRdb on the reads, yielding one entry per CDR3 protein. The data show 900,000 to 950,000 distinct CDR3 sequences, roughly 30% seen once. The data originate from a study of T cell repertoires in cytomegalovirus infection. Study-wide findings and caveats: Individuals carrying CMV plus the relevant HLA were identified by cumulative frequency of public TCR beta families. Across the ex vivo response, the dominant clonotypes were HLA-C-restricted CMV-specific TCR beta clonotypes.

V gene TRBV6-6 combines with J gene TRBJ2-1; D may correspond to TRBD1 or TRBD2 (5 bases each). This receptor was taken from a human donor in good health (CMV status not recorded). Some clones in this sample may be carry-over from other donors' samples. The source material was cultured CD8+ T cells from PBMCs, sampled from culture after CMV antigen stimulation. CDR3 in amino acids: CASSYSGVSPYNEQFF. The DNA for the CDR3 is TGTGCCAGCAGTTACTCGGGGGTAAGCCCCTACAATGAGCAGTTCTTC.